Detailed here is one TCR beta chain. This record belongs to a study of blood T cell repertoires in COVID-19. Study in general: In each case, the material was cDNA or gDNA derived from T cells, B-cell-depleted T cells, or PBMCs.

Produced via immunoSEQ multiplex PCR; TCRdb's table is partial and in-frame only. The sample contains about 250,000 clones, about 86% of which appear only once. CDR3 length equals 18 residues. CDR1 is SGHAT, CDR2 FQNNGV, per germline. Trimming removed 1 base from V and 0 bases from J, with 16 bases in between. Material: peripheral blood. This receptor was identified in a man at least 80 years old with acute or convalescent COVID-19. This rearrangement joins TRBV11-2 to TRBJ1-3; D is perhaps TRBD1 (5 bases). CDR3 bases: TGTGCCAGCAGCTTAGGGCGACAGCCGCGGAGCTCTGGAAACACCATATATTTT. Protein product: CASSLGRQPRSSGNTIYF.